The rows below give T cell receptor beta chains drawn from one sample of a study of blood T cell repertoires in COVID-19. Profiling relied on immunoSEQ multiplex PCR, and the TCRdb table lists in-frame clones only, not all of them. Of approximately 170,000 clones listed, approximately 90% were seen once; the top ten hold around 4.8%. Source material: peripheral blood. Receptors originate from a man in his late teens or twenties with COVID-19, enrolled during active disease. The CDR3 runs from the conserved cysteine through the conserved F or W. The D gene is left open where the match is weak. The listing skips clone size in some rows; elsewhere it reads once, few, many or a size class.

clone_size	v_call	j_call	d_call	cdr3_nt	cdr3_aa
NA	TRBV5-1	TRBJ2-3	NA	TGCGCCAGCAGCTTGGATGGTTCGGGAGATACGCAGTATTTT	CASSLDGSGDTQYF
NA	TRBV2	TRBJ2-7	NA	TGTGCCAGTTGGACACCGAGATCCTACGAGCAGTACTTC	CASWTPRSYEQYF
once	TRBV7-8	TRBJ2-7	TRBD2	TGTGCCAGCAGCCAAGAAGCGGGAGGGTCCTACGAGCAGTACTTC	CASSQEAGGSYEQYF
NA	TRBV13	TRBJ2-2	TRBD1	TGTGCCAGCAGCTTAGGCAAAAGGACAGGGAACGGGGAGCTGTTTTTT	CASSLGKRTGNGELFF
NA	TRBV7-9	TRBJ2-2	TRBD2	TGTGCCAGCAGCCCCCCTCGGGGGGTTTTGACCGGGGAGCTGTTTTTT	CASSPPRGVLTGELFF
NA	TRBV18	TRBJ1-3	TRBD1	TGTGCCAGCTCACCAAAGGGGGCAACTGGAAACACCATATATTTT	CASSPKGATGNTIYF
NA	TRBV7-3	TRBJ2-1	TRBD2	TGTGCCAGCAGCCCCACCGGCGGGAGGTTAAACAATGAGCAGTTCTTC	CASSPTGGRLNNEQFF
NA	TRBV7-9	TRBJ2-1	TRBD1	TGTGCCTGGGCTCGAGGGGGCTTTTACAATGAGCAGTTCTTC	CAWARGGFYNEQFF
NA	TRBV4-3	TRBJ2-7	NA	TGCGCCAGCAGCCAAGAGGGCGGGCCCTACGAGCAGTACTTC	CASSQEGGPYEQYF
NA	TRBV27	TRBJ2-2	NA	TGTGCCAGCAGTTTACGGCATTATGGTCGGAGGGCGAACACCGGGGAGCTGTTTTTT	CASSLRHYGRRANTGELFF
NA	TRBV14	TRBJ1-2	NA	TGTGCCAGCAGCCAAGGGGCAGGAAACTATGGCTACACCTTC	CASSQGAGNYGYTF
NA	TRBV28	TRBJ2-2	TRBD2	TGTGCCAGCAGTTTGGGACTAGCGGAGTGGGGTGGCACCGGGGAGCTGTTTTTT	CASSLGLAEWGGTGELFF
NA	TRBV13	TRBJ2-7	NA	TGTGCCAGCAGCTTAGGCAGGGGAGAGCAGTACTTC	CASSLGRGEQYF
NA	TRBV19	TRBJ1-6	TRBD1	TGTGCCAGTACCTTATATGAGGGGGCAATGTCACCCCTCCACTTT	CASTLYEGAMSPLHF
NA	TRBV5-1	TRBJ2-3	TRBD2	TGCGCCAGCAGCTTGGATGGGACTAGCGGGACGCAACCAGATACGCAGTATTTT	CASSLDGTSGTQPDTQYF
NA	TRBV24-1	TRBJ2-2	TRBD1	TGTGCCACCAGTGGGGGGCACAGGGGGTCGACCGGGGAGCTGTTTTTT	CATSGGHRGSTGELFF